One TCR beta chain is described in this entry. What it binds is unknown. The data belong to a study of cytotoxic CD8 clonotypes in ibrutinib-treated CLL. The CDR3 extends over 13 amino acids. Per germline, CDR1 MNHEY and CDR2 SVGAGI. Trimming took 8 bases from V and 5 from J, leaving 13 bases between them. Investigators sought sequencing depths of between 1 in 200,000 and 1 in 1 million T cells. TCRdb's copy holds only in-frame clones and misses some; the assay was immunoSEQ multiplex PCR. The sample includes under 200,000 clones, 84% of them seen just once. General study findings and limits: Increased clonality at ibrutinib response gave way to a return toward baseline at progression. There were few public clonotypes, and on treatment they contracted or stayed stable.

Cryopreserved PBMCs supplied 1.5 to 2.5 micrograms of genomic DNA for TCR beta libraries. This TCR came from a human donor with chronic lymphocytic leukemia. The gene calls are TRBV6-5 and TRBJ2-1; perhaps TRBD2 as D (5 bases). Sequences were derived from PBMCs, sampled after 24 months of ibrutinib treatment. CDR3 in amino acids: CASRTHGDNEQFF. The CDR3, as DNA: TGTGCCAGCCGTACGCACGGGGACAATGAGCAGTTCTTC.